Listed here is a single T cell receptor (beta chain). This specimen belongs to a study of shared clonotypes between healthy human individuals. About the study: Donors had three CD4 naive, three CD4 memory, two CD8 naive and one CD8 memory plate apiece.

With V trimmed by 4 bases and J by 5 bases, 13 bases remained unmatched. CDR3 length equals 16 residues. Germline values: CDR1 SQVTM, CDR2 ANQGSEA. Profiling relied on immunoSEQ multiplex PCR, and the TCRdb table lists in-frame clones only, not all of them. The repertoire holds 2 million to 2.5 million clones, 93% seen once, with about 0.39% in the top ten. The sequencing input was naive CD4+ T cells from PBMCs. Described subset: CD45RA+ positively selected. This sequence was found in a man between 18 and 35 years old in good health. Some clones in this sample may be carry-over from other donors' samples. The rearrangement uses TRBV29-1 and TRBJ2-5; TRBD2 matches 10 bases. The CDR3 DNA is TGCAGCGTTGCTCGGACTAGCGGAGGTTGGGGGGAGACCCAGTACTTC. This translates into CSVARTSGGWGETQYF. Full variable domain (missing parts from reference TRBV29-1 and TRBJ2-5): SAVISQKPSRDICQRGTSLTIQCQVDSQVTMMFWYRQQPGQSLTLIATANQGSEATYESGFVIDKFPISRPNLTFSTLTVSNMSPEDSSIYLCSVARTSGGWGETQYFGPGTRLLVL.